This T cell receptor beta chain comes out of a study of blood T cells in healthy people across ages. This CDR3 has 17 residues. J gave up 6 bases and V 5 bases, and 12 bases lay outside the gene matches. Germline V gene sequence: CDR1 SGHTA, CDR2 FQGNSA. A second PCR of roughly 7 to 11 cycles used a sample-barcoded 5' primer and a J-beta primer mix. Via MiXCR, TCRdb re-called the 5' RACE reads, giving one row per CDR3 protein. The sample holds under 800,000 distinct CDR3 sequences, around 46% seen once. The study recruited healthy Caucasian donors from Russia who were aged roughly 6 to 95. This rearrangement joins TRBV7-2 to TRBJ2-3, with 12 bases that match TRBD2. The TCR sequence derives from a woman aged 55-70 years in good health. Sequences were obtained from blood. Written as DNA, the CDR3 is TGTGCCAGCAGCACTCGACTAGCGGGAGAGGATCGGGATACGCAGTATTTT. Its translation: CASSTRLAGEDRDTQYF.